A single sample gave rise to the 14 T cell receptor beta chains below, sequenced in a study of control samples from healthy donors and cancer patients. Libraries were prepared by immunoSEQ multiplex PCR; TCRdb keeps only in-frame clonotypes and omits some of them. The sample consists of about 22,000 clones, roughly 80% of them appearing once. Sequencing was carried out using PBMCs. The receptors originated from a man aged 60 to 69 with colorectal cancer.

The chain is built from TRBV29-1 and TRBJ2-1; TRBD1 matches at 10 bases. The V segment lost 3 bases and the J segment 7 bases; nucleotides outside the gene matches: 9. Germline CDR1 reads SQVTM; CDR2 reads ANQGSEA. CDR3 size: 15 residues. CDR3 region: CSVDQTGGTRNEQFF. The CDR3 bases are TGCAGCGTTGACCAGACAGGGGGCACAAGAAATGAGCAGTTCTTC.

The chain uses TRBV12-5 and TRBJ2-2, with D perhaps TRBD2 (7 bases). Germline CDR1 is LGHNT and CDR2 is FRNRAP. Trimming left V 0 bases short and J 0 bases short, with 11 bases between. CDR3 size: 17 residues. The CDR3: CASGLVLGGANTGELFF. The CDR3 DNA is TGTGCTAGTGGTTTGGTACTAGGGGGGGCGAACACCGGGGAGCTGTTTTTT.

V usage is TRBV18 and J usage is TRBJ1-2; a possible D gene is TRBD1 (6 bases). The CDR3 contains 15 residues. Trimming left V 1 base short and J 4 bases short, with 13 bases between. Germline CDR1 reads KGHSH; CDR2 reads LQKENI. CDR3 sequence: CASSPQGGTGYGYTF. The DNA for the CDR3 is TGTGCCAGCTCACCACAAGGGGGGACGGGCTATGGCTACACCTTC. The full variable domain, with the rest looked up from reference TRBV18 and TRBJ1-2, is NAGVMQNPRHLVRRRGQEARLRCSPMKGHSHVYWYRQLPEEGLKFMVYLQKENIIDESGMPKERFSAEFPKEGPSILRIQQVVRGDSAAYFCASSPQGGTGYGYTFGSGTRLTVV.

The chain uses TRBV6-2 or TRBV6-3 and TRBJ2-2, with TRBD1 matching 11 bases. The CDR3 is 19 amino acids. Germline loops: CDR1 MNHEY, CDR2 SVGEGT. Trimming took 6 bases from V and 5 from J; bases not matched to a gene: 17. The CDR3: CASSPRTGGRVFRTGELFF. CDR3 DNA: TGTGCCAGCAGCCCTCGGACAGGGGGCCGGGTTTTCAGAACCGGGGAGCTGTTTTTT.

This chain's CDR3 is CASSYRGGPSNYGYTF. The CDR3 nucleotides read TGTGCCAGCAGTTATCGGGGGGGGCCCTCTAACTATGGCTACACCTTC. The chain is built from TRBV6-5 and TRBJ1-2, with a tentative D call TRBD1 (6 bases). Per the germline V gene, CDR1 is MNHEY and CDR2 is SVGAGI. Trimming removed 3 bases from V and 0 bases from J, with 14 bases in between. The CDR3 runs to 16 residues.

The CDR3 DNA sequence: TGTGCCAGCAGCTCTCCTTGGACTAGCCTCACAGATACGCAGTATTTT. It specifies CASSSPWTSLTDTQYF. The chain links TRBV7-2 to TRBJ2-3; 8 positions match TRBD2. The CDR3 runs to 16 residues. Germline V gene data show CDR1 as SGHTA and CDR2 as FQGNSA. V lost 4 bases and J lost 2; bases outside the gene matches: 8. The complete variable domain, with remaining parts taken from reference TRBV7-2 and TRBJ2-3, reads GAGVSQSPSNKVTEKGKDVELRCDPISGHTALYWYRQSLGQGLEFLIYFQGNSAPDKSGLPSDRFSAERTGGSVSTLTIQRTQQEDSAVYLCASSSPWTSLTDTQYFGPGTRLTVL.

This chain links TRBV4-1 with TRBJ2-5, with 9 bases aligning to TRBD2. The CDR3 has 16 residues. CDR1 is MGHRA and CDR2 is YSYEKL in the germline V gene. V lost 4 bases and J lost 1; bases outside the gene matches: 7. CDR3 in amino acids: CASSPNSGGRQETQYF. The CDR3 DNA sequence: TGCGCCAGCAGCCCCAACAGCGGGGGGCGCCAAGAGACCCAGTACTTC.

This chain uses TRBV10-1 with TRBJ1-6; D is unclear. From germline, CDR1 is WNHNN and CDR2 SYGVQD (reference sequence). V was pared by 7 bases and J by 7 bases, with 11 bases between. This CDR3 spans 13 amino acids. CDR3 nucleotide sequence: TGCGCCAGCACCGCCGGTTTGAATTCACCCCTCCACTTT. Amino acid sequence: CASTAGLNSPLHF.

J is TRBJ1-3 and V is TRBV5-1, with no clear D. Trimming took off 10 bases at V and 4 bases at J, with 12 bases between the two ends. The CDR3 covers 12 residues. Germline CDR1 and CDR2: SGHRS and YFSETQ. CDR3 sequence reads: CASEGDGNTIYF. CDR3 nucleotide sequence: TGCGCCTCGGAGGGCGACGGAAACACCATATATTTT.

The chain is built from TRBV30 and TRBJ1-2; D might be TRBD1 (6 bases). With 4 bases removed from V and 5 bases from J, the gap between germline ends came to 20 bases. Germline V gives CDR1 GTSNPN, CDR2 SVGIG (reference sequence). The CDR3 contains 15 residues. The CDR3 DNA sequence: TGTGCCTGGACCGGAAGCGGGGGGCTTGAGTATGGCTACACCTTC. Translation gives CAWTGSGGLEYGYTF.

This chain links TRBV12-5 with TRBJ2-7; TRBD1 matches at 8 bases. The CDR3 extends over 13 amino acids. J gave up 3 bases and V 6 bases, and 4 bases lay outside the gene matches. Germline V lookup: CDR1 LGHNT, CDR2 FRNRAP. The CDR3 loop is CASGHGQGYEQYF. CDR3 nucleotides: TGTGCTAGTGGACACGGACAGGGCTACGAGCAGTACTTC. Based on the CDR3 plus reference TRBV12-5 and TRBJ2-7, the full variable domain is DARVTQTPRHKVTEMGQEVTMRCQPILGHNTVFWYRQTMMQGLELLAYFRNRAPLDDSGMPKDRFSAEMPDATLATLKIQPSEPRDSAVYFCASGHGQGYEQYFGPGTRLTVT.

By sample fraction, this clone is hyperexpanded. The chain carries TRBV13 and TRBJ1-5; D gene unclear. There are 14 residues in the CDR3. V was shortened by 0 bases and J by 8 bases, with 11 bases between the two germline ends. Germline assignment: CDR1 PRHDT and CDR2 FYEKMQ (reference sequence). CDR3 sequence: CASSLGPGGKPQHF. The CDR3, as DNA: TGTGCCAGCAGCTTAGGCCCGGGTGGGAAGCCCCAGCATTTT.

This clone was recorded once. The chain joins TRBV5-1 to TRBJ2-6; D assignment may be TRBD1 or TRBD2 (5 bases each). The CDR3 is 18 residues long. Per the germline V gene, CDR1 is SGHRS and CDR2 is YFSETQ. V was pared by 6 bases and J by 0 bases, with 19 bases between. The CDR3 spells CASTFTGTGTSGANVLTF. The CDR3, as DNA: TGCGCCAGCACCTTTACCGGGACGGGGACCTCTGGGGCCAACGTCCTGACTTTC.

V is TRBV18 and J is TRBJ1-1; no reliable D call. The germline V and J ends were trimmed by 3 bases and 3 bases, with 11 bases remaining between them. CDR3 length equals 14 residues. Germline CDR1 KGHSH, CDR2 LQKENI. The CDR3 spells CASSPLPGHTEAFF. The CDR3 nucleotides are TGTGCCAGCTCACCCCTGCCCGGACACACTGAAGCTTTCTTT.